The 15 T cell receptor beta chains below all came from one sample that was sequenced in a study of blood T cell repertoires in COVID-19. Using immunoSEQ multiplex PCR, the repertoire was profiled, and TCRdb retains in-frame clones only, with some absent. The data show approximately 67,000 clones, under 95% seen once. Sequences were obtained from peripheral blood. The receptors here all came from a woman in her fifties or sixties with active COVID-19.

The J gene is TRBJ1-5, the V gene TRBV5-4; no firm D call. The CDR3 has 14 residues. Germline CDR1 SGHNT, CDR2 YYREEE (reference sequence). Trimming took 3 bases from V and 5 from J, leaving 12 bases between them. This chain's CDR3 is CASSSGLGDQPQHF. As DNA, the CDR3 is TGTGCCAGCAGCTCCGGACTGGGTGATCAGCCCCAGCATTTT.

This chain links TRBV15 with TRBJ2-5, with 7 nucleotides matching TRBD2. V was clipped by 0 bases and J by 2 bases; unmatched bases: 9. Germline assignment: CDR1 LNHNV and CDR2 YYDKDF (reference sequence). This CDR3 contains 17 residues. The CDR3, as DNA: TGTGCCACCAGCAGAGATCTGGCTAGCGGAACTCAAGAGACCCAGTACTTC. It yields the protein CATSRDLASGTQETQYF.

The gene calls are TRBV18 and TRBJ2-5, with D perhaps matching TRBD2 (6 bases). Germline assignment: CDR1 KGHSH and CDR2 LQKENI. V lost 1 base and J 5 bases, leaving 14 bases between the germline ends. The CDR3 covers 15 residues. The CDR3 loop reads CASSPRPAGIETQYF. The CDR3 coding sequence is TGTGCCAGCTCACCACGGCCGGCGGGAATCGAGACCCAGTACTTC.

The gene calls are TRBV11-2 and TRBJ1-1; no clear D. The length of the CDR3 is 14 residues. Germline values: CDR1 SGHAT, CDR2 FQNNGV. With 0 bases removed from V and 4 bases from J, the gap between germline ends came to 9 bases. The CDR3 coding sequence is TGTGCCAGCAGCTTAGATTTCAGGTTCACTGAAGCTTTCTTT. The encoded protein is CASSLDFRFTEAFF.

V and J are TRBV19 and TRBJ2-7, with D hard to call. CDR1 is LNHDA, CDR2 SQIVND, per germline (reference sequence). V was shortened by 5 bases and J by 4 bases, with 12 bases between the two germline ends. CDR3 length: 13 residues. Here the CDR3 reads CASSGLPTYEQYF. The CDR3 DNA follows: TGTGCCAGTAGTGGGCTTCCAACATACGAGCAGTACTTC.

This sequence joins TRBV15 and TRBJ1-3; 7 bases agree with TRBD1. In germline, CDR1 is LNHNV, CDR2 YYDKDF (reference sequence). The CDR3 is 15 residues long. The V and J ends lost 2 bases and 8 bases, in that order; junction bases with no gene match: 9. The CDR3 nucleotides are TGTGCCACCAGCAGACCGGGACAGAGCCGGGACACCATATATTTT. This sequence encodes CATSRPGQSRDTIYF.

The CDR3, as DNA: TGTGCCTGGAGTAGCAGAGGCTCTGGGGCCAACGTCCTGACTTTC. It encodes CAWSSRGSGANVLTF. J is TRBJ2-6 and V is TRBV30; unclear D gene. The CDR3 length is 15 residues. Between the trimmed V and J ends, which lost 2 bases and 0 bases, there was a span of 8 bases. Germline V gene data show CDR1 as GTSNPN and CDR2 as SVGIG (reference sequence).

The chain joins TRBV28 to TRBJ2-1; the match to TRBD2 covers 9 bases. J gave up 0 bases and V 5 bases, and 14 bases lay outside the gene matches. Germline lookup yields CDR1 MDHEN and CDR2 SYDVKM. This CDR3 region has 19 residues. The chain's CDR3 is CASSRDPRLAVSSYNEQFF. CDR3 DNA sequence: TGTGCCAGCAGTCGTGACCCAAGACTAGCGGTTAGCTCCTACAATGAGCAGTTCTTC.

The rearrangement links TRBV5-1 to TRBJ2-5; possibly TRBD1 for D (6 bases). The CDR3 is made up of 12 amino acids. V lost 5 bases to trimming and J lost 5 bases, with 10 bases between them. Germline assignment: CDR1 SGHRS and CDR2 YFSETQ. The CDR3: CASRQGRETQYF. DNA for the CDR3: TGCGCCAGCAGACAGGGAAGGGAGACCCAGTACTTC.

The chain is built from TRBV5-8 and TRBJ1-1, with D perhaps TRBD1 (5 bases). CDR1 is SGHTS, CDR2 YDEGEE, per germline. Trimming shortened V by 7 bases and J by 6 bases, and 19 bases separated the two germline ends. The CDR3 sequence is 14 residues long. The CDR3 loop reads CASLLMGGTAEAFF. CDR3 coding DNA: TGTGCCAGCCTCTTGATGGGGGGGACGGCTGAAGCTTTCTTT.

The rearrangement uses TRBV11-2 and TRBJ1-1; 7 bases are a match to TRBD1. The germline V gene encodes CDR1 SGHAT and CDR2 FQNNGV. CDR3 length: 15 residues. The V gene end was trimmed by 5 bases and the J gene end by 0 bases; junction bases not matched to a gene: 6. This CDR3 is CASSARGTVNTEAFF. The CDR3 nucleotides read TGTGCCAGCAGCGCGCGCGGGACAGTGAACACTGAAGCTTTCTTT. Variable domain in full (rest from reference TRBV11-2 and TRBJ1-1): EAGVAQSPRYKIIEKRQSVAFWCNPISGHATLYWYQQILGQGPKLLIQFQNNGVVDDSQLPKDRFSAERLKGVDSTLKIQPAKLEDSAVYLCASSARGTVNTEAFFGQGTRLTVV.

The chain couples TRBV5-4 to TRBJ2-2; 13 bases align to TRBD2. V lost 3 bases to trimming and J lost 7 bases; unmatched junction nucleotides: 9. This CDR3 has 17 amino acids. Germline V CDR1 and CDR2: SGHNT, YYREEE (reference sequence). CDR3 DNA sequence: TGTGCCAGCAGCTCGGGAGGACTAGCGGGAGAGAACGGGGAGCTGTTTTTT. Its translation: CASSSGGLAGENGELFF.

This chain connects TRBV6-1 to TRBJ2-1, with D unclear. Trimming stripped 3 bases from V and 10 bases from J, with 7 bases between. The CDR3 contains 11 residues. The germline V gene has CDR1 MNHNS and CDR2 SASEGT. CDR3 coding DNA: TGTGCCAGCAGTGATAGTCCCGAGCAGTTCTTC. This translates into CASSDSPEQFF.

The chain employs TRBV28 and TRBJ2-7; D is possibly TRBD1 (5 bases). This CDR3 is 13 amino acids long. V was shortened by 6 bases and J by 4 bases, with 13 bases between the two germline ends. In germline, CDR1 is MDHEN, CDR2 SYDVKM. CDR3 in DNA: TGTGCCAGCAGGGATGGGGCTAGATACGAGCAGTACTTC. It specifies CASRDGARYEQYF.

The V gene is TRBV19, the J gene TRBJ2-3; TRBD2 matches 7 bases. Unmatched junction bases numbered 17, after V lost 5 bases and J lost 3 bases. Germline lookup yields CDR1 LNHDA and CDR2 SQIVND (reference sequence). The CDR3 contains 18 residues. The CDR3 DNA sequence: TGTGCCAGTAGTGGGGGGGACGGCGGGACGCCTCAAACAGATACGCAGTATTTT. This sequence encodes CASSGGDGGTPQTDTQYF. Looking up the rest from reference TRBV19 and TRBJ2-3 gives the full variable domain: DGGITQSPKYLFRKEGQNVTLSCEQNLNHDAMYWYRQDPGQGLRLIYYSQIVNDFQKGDIAEGYSVSREKKESFPLTVTSAQKNPTAFYLCASSGGDGGTPQTDTQYFGPGTRLTVL.